Listed here are 26 T cell receptor beta chains from one sample, sequenced in a study of cytomegalovirus exposure and HLA in healthy donors. Use of 60 Vbeta and 13 Jbeta primers characterized the PCR. Generated by immunoSEQ multiplex PCR, the TCRdb table keeps only in-frame clones and is missing some. Of roughly 150,000 clones listed, roughly 82% are singletons. The material sequenced was PBMCs. Every receptor here comes from a male donor in good health and CMV-seronegative.

The chain combines TRBV18 with TRBJ1-5; 7 nucleotides line up with TRBD1. Looked up from germline, CDR1 is KGHSH and CDR2 is LQKENI. J lost 5 bases, V lost 4 bases, and 2 bases had no gene match. The CDR3 contains 13 residues. This CDR3 reads CASSQGADQPQHF. The CDR3 DNA follows: TGTGCCAGCTCACAGGGGGCCGATCAGCCCCAGCATTTT.

V is TRBV2 and J is TRBJ1-6; 8 bases match TRBD1. This CDR3 has 15 amino acids. After removal of 4 bases from V and 10 bases from J, the junction contained 9 bases not matched to a gene. Germline V gene data show CDR1 as SNHLY and CDR2 as FYNNEI. The chain's CDR3 is CASSGTTGDDSPLHF. The CDR3 region has the DNA TGTGCCAGCAGTGGAACGACAGGGGATGACTCACCCCTCCACTTT.

The chain couples TRBV15 to TRBJ2-5; D is uncertain. The J call may be in error: the DNA end matches TRBJ2-7 better. Germline V gives CDR1 LNHNV, CDR2 YYDKDF (reference sequence). The CDR3 covers 14 residues. Written as DNA, the CDR3 is TGTGCCACCAGCAGAGGGGCTATGATCGACGAGCAGTACTTC. It yields the protein CATSRGAMIDEQYF.

The CDR3 DNA is TGTGCCAGCAGCCGGGGACAGGGGATTAGCTACGAGCAGTACTTC. Residues: CASSRGQGISYEQYF. The rearrangement joins TRBV7-9 to TRBJ2-7; 10 bases agree with TRBD1. The ends lost 5 bases at V and 3 bases at J; junction bases unmatched: 7. The length of the CDR3 is 15 residues. Germline V lookup: CDR1 SEHNR, CDR2 FQNEAQ (reference sequence).

The chain has TRBV19 and TRBJ1-5, with TRBD1 as a possible D gene (6 bases). CDR1 LNHDA and CDR2 SQIVND come from the germline V gene (reference sequence). CDR3 length equals 13 residues. V was trimmed by 8 bases and J by 4 bases, leaving 12 bases between them. The CDR3: CASEDRANQPQHF. The CDR3 DNA reads as TGTGCCAGTGAGGACAGAGCAAATCAGCCCCAGCATTTT.

The chain is built from TRBV28 and TRBJ2-5; 10 bases align to TRBD2. The junction had 9 bases not matched to a gene; V was cut back by 5 bases and J by 3 bases. CDR3 length equals 16 residues. Germline lookup yields CDR1 MDHEN and CDR2 SYDVKM. CDR3 residues: CASSVLWLAGEETQYF. CDR3 nucleotide sequence: TGTGCCAGCAGTGTCTTATGGCTAGCGGGAGAAGAGACCCAGTACTTC.

J is TRBJ1-5 and V is TRBV6-5, with TRBD1 identical over 9 bases. The CDR3 has 15 amino acids. The trim removed 6 bases at V and 3 bases at J, leaving 6 bases unmatched. The germline V gene has CDR1 MNHEY and CDR2 SVGAGI. DNA for the CDR3: TGTGCCAGCAGACGTGGACAGGGGATCAATCAGCCCCAGCATTTT. Protein: CASRRGQGINQPQHF.

The rearrangement joins TRBV4-2 to TRBJ1-2; 10 bases match TRBD1. Per germline, CDR1 LGHNA and CDR2 YNFKEQ. The length of the CDR3 is 15 residues. V shed 1 base, J shed 6 bases, and the junction held 5 bases outside the gene matches. Written as DNA, the CDR3 is TGTGCCAGCAGCCAAGCGGGACAGGGGACGGATGGCTACACCTTC. This sequence encodes CASSQAGQGTDGYTF.

The J gene is TRBJ2-1, the V gene TRBV10-3, with D perhaps TRBD2 (7 bases). The CDR3 has 14 residues. Per the germline V gene, CDR1 is ENHRY and CDR2 is SYGVKD. Trimming removed 7 bases from V and 5 bases from J, with 15 bases in between. The CDR3 sequence: CAIMGGGPNNEQFF. In DNA form, the CDR3 reads TGTGCCATCATGGGAGGGGGGCCCAACAATGAGCAGTTCTTC.

V and J are TRBV14 and TRBJ1-2; TRBD1 might be the D (5 bases). Germline-derived CDR1 and CDR2 are SGHDN and FVKESK. The V end lost 0 bases, the J end lost 5 bases, and 10 bases lay between the germline ends. This CDR3 has 14 amino acids. CDR3 sequence: CASSQDAQGYGYTF. The CDR3 coding sequence is TGTGCCAGCAGCCAAGACGCCCAGGGATATGGCTACACCTTC.

CDR3 nucleotide sequence: TGTGCCAGCAGCTTAGACAGAAGCTACGAGCAGTACTTC. This sequence encodes CASSLDRSYEQYF. The chain is built from TRBV7-8 and TRBJ2-7; D uncertain. The V end was cut by 1 base, the J end by 3 bases, with 7 bases between. The CDR3 runs to 13 residues. Germline V gene data show CDR1 as SGHVS and CDR2 as FQNEAQ.

This clone has just a few counts. This chain uses TRBV10-3 with TRBJ2-5; possibly TRBD2 for D (6 bases). CDR3 length: 15 residues. V was trimmed by 3 bases and J by 0 bases, leaving 11 bases between them. Germline V CDR1 and CDR2: ENHRY, SYGVKD. The CDR3 sequence is CAISDRDSYQETQYF. In nucleotides, the CDR3 is TGTGCCATCAGTGACCGGGACTCCTACCAAGAGACCCAGTACTTC.

In its sample, this clone was seen a few times. J is TRBJ1-5 and V is TRBV2; 11 bases are shared with TRBD1. The V and J ends lost 6 bases and 7 bases, in that order; junction bases with no gene match: 5. Per germline, CDR1 SNHLY and CDR2 FYNNEI. The length of the CDR3 is 14 residues. The CDR3 spells CASRDRGRGQPQHF. CDR3 coding DNA: TGTGCCAGCAGGGACAGGGGGCGTGGACAGCCCCAGCATTTT.

This rearrangement joins TRBV5-1 to TRBJ2-1; TRBD2 agrees at 11 bases. V trimming: 5 bases; J trimming: 5 bases; junction bases outside the gene matches: 6. Germline V gene sequence: CDR1 SGHRS, CDR2 YFSETQ. The CDR3 runs to 15 residues. The CDR3 DNA is TGCGCCAGCAGAGAACCGGGACTAGCGGACAATGAGCAGTTCTTC. As protein: CASREPGLADNEQFF.

This rearrangement joins TRBV15 to TRBJ2-1; the D gene is possibly TRBD2 (6 bases). CDR3 length equals 13 residues. The germline V gene has CDR1 LNHNV and CDR2 YYDKDF (reference sequence). Trimming removed 4 bases at V and 8 bases at J, with 12 bases between. CDR3: CATSTRTIYEQFF. CDR3 DNA: TGTGCCACCAGCACCCGGACTATCTATGAGCAGTTCTTC.

V is TRBV10-3 and J is TRBJ1-5; 8 nucleotides match TRBD1. Unmatched junction bases numbered 2, after V lost 10 bases and J lost 6 bases. CDR3 length: 11 residues. Germline V gene data show CDR1 as ENHRY and CDR2 as SYGVKD. In nucleotides, the CDR3 is TGTGCCAAGACAGGGGTTCAGCCCCAGCATTTT. It translates to CAKTGVQPQHF.

The J gene is TRBJ2-5, the V gene TRBV5-1; TRBD2 might be the D (5 bases). V was clipped by 4 bases and J by 1 base, with 11 bases between them. The CDR3 length is 14 residues. CDR1 is SGHRS and CDR2 is YFSETQ in the germline V gene. In nucleotides, the CDR3 is TGCGCCAGCAGCCCTGGACTTCCCCAAGAGACCCAGTACTTC. Translating it yields CASSPGLPQETQYF.

The rearrangement links TRBV19 to TRBJ2-7; perhaps TRBD1 as D (6 bases). Deletions cut 4 bases from V and 3 bases from J, with 13 bases between. CDR3 length equals 14 residues. Germline loops: CDR1 LNHDA, CDR2 SQIVND (reference sequence). The CDR3 region is CASSKGVEGYEQYF. CDR3 DNA: TGTGCCAGTAGTAAGGGGGTGGAAGGCTACGAGCAGTACTTC.

CDR3 DNA: TGCAGCGTATCAATGACAGCCAGCTCTGGAAACACCATATATTTT. Translated: CSVSMTASSGNTIYF. This chain connects TRBV29-1 to TRBJ1-3; the D gene is possibly TRBD1 (5 bases). Looked up from germline, CDR1 is SQVTM and CDR2 is ANQGSEA. The V end lost 6 bases, the J end lost 0 bases, and 15 bases lay between the germline ends. This CDR3 is built from 15 residues.

The chain has TRBV19 and TRBJ2-1; 7 bases map to TRBD1. This CDR3 has 15 residues. The germline V gene encodes CDR1 LNHDA and CDR2 SQIVND (reference sequence). Losses at the gene ends were 2 bases for V and 4 bases for J; bases not matched to a gene: 5. CDR3 amino acids: CASSISGTEYNEQFF. CDR3 coding DNA: TGTGCCAGTAGTATATCCGGGACAGAATACAATGAGCAGTTCTTC. The entire variable domain, with the rest obtained from reference TRBV19 and TRBJ2-1, is as follows: DGGITQSPKYLFRKEGQNVTLSCEQNLNHDAMYWYRQDPGQGLRLIYYSQIVNDFQKGDIAEGYSVSREKKESFPLTVTSAQKNPTAFYLCASSISGTEYNEQFFGPGTRLTVL.

In its sample, this clone was seen once. CDR3 nucleotides: TGCAGTGCTAGTACTAGCTACGAGCAGTACTTC. Its translation: CSASTSYEQYF. The chain couples TRBV20-1 to TRBJ2-7, with D possibly TRBD2 on 5 matching bases. V shed 3 bases and J shed 3 bases, with 6 bases lying between them. Germline lookup yields CDR1 DFQATT and CDR2 SNEGSKA (reference sequence). The CDR3 has 11 residues.

This clone occurred once. The genes are TRBV6-1 and TRBJ2-5, with 12 bases identical to TRBD2. The end of the DNA fits TRBJ2-7 better, so the J call may be wrong. Germline CDR1 and CDR2: MNHNS and SASEGT. This CDR3 is 15 amino acids long. As DNA, the CDR3 is TGTGCCAGCACGAACGGACTAGCGGGACTCTACGAGCAGTACTTC. It translates to CASTNGLAGLYEQYF.

The sample holds one count of this clone. Within the sample, other DNA sequences also encode this same CDR3. This chain joins TRBV19 and TRBJ1-1, with D unresolved. Germline CDR1 reads LNHDA; CDR2 reads SQIVND (reference sequence). V was shortened by 7 bases and J by 4 bases, with 19 bases between the two germline ends. The CDR3 consists of 15 residues. Here the CDR3 DNA reads TGTGCCAGTACTGCTTTTGAGGGTTCGAGCACTGAAGCTTTCTTT. This translates into CASTAFEGSSTEAFF.

This clone came up once. The rearrangement joins TRBV7-8 to TRBJ2-7; TRBD2 might be the D (6 bases). V gave up 5 bases and J gave up 4 bases, with 18 bases separating them. Germline V gene lookup returns CDR1 SGHVS and CDR2 FQNEAQ. This CDR3 is built from 15 residues. CDR3 coding DNA: TGTGCCAGCAGCCCGAGAAGCGGTGGGGGGTACGAGCAGTACTTC. It specifies CASSPRSGGGYEQYF.

The chain is built from TRBV27 and TRBJ1-1, with TRBD1 as a possible D gene (6 bases). This CDR3 has 16 amino acids. V was cut by 5 bases and J by 0 bases, with 16 bases left in between. The germline CDR1 and CDR2 sequences are MNHEY and SMNVEV (reference sequence). CDR3 region: CASSTRGGTLNTEAFF. In DNA form, the CDR3 reads TGTGCCAGCAGTACCCGGGGAGGGACATTGAACACTGAAGCTTTCTTT.

The V gene is TRBV14, the J gene TRBJ1-2; possibly TRBD1 for D (5 bases). This CDR3 is 17 amino acids long. The ends were cut back, 5 bases at V and 0 bases at J, with 19 bases in the middle. Germline V gene sequence: CDR1 SGHDN, CDR2 FVKESK. CDR3 amino acids: CASSSRSQGPSNYGYTF. Here the CDR3 DNA reads TGTGCCAGCAGCTCACGATCTCAGGGTCCGTCTAACTATGGCTACACCTTC.